These T cell receptor beta chains were read from a single sample in a study of cytomegalovirus exposure and HLA in healthy donors. The method was immunoSEQ multiplex PCR; TCRdb's version includes in-frame clones alone and lacks a portion of them. The profile shows around 170,000 clones, roughly 87% of them singletons. The sequencing input was PBMCs. These receptors were taken from a man in his forties in good health and CMV-seronegative. Each CDR3 is given with its conserved first and last residue. D genes are given only for firm matches. Size is stated for part of the rows, as once, few or many counts, or as a class when the clone is expanded.

CDR3 DNA: TGTGCCAGCAGCTTGCCGGGACAGGGGGATGAAAAACTGTTTTTT
CDR3 protein: CASSLPGQGDEKLFF
V gene: TRBV5-4
D gene: TRBD1
clone size: once
J gene: TRBJ1-4

CDR3 DNA: TGTGCCAGCTCACCACGGGTAGCGGGGGCTAACAATGAGCAGTTCTTC
CDR3 protein: CASSPRVAGANNEQFF
V gene: TRBV18
D gene: TRBD2
clone size: .
J gene: TRBJ2-1

CDR3 DNA: TGTGCCATCCAAGCCCAAGGCGGGAACACTGAAGCTTTCTTT
CDR3 protein: CAIQAQGGNTEAFF
V gene: TRBV10-3
D gene: .
clone size: .
J gene: TRBJ1-1

CDR3 DNA: TGCGCCAGCAGCCTGAGACTAGCGGGGGGCGCCACTCTAGTCTCCTACGAGCAGTACTTC
CDR3 protein: CASSLRLAGGATLVSYEQYF
V gene: TRBV4-3
D gene: TRBD2
clone size: once
J gene: TRBJ2-7

CDR3 DNA: TGTGCCAGCAGCTTAGGGGCTTCGCCGCCCCAGCATTTT
CDR3 protein: CASSLGASPPQHF
V gene: TRBV7-6
D gene: .
clone size: .
J gene: TRBJ1-5

CDR3 DNA: TGTGCCAGCAGTGCCACAGGTTTCCTCACTGAAGCTTTCTTT
CDR3 protein: CASSATGFLTEAFF
V gene: TRBV27
D gene: .
clone size: .
J gene: TRBJ1-1

CDR3 DNA: TGTGCCAGTAGTATAGCGCGTCAGGGGGCCTACGAGCAGTACTTC
CDR3 protein: CASSIARQGAYEQYF
V gene: TRBV19
D gene: TRBD1
clone size: .
J gene: TRBJ2-7

CDR3 DNA: TGCGCCAGCAGCCAAGCTTGGTTAGTGCAGGGGAAGGATAATTCACCCCTCCACTTT
CDR3 protein: CASSQAWLVQGKDNSPLHF
V gene: TRBV4-1
D gene: .
clone size: .
J gene: TRBJ1-6

CDR3 DNA: TGCGCCAGCAGCTTGGGGACAGGGCAGAGTAATGAAAAACTGTTTTTT
CDR3 protein: CASSLGTGQSNEKLFF
V gene: TRBV5-1
D gene: TRBD1
clone size: .
J gene: TRBJ1-4

CDR3 DNA: TGCGCCAGCAGCCAAGCACGGGGGGGCTCGACAGATACGCAGTATTTT
CDR3 protein: CASSQARGGSTDTQYF
V gene: TRBV4-3
D gene: TRBD2
clone size: .
J gene: TRBJ2-3

CDR3 DNA: TGTGCCAGCACTCCCGTAGCTTACTATGGCTACACCTTC
CDR3 protein: CASTPVAYYGYTF
V gene: TRBV28
D gene: .
clone size: .
J gene: TRBJ1-2

CDR3 DNA: TGTGCCAGCAGTTTTGGCGGGGCGAACTATGGCTACACCTTC
CDR3 protein: CASSFGGANYGYTF
V gene: TRBV28
D gene: .
clone size: .
J gene: TRBJ1-2

CDR3 DNA: TGTGCCAGCAGTTTCGGGGGGTCCCCTGGCTACACCTTC
CDR3 protein: CASSFGGSPGYTF
V gene: TRBV28
D gene: .
clone size: few
J gene: TRBJ1-2

CDR3 DNA: TGTGCCAGCAGCCAAGATGTGAGGGCGGGAGGGCCAAGGGAGCAGTTCTTC
CDR3 protein: CASSQDVRAGGPREQFF
V gene: TRBV14
D gene: TRBD2
clone size: .
J gene: TRBJ2-1

CDR3 DNA: TGTGCCAGCAGCGTACCCCAGGCGGGCACCGGGGAGCTGTTTTTT
CDR3 protein: CASSVPQAGTGELFF
V gene: TRBV9
D gene: .
clone size: once
J gene: TRBJ2-2

CDR3 DNA: TGTGCCAGCAGCTTAAGGACAGGGCCCTACGAGCAGTACTTC
CDR3 protein: CASSLRTGPYEQYF
V gene: TRBV7-2
D gene: TRBD1
clone size: .
J gene: TRBJ2-7

CDR3 DNA: TGTGCCAGCAGCCCGCGGCGGGGGGGGATATTGGCCTATGGCTACACCTTC
CDR3 protein: CASSPRRGGILAYGYTF
V gene: TRBV7-6
D gene: .
clone size: .
J gene: TRBJ1-2

CDR3 DNA: TGTGCCACTACTTGGAAAGCGAATCTTAATTCACCCCTCCACTTT
CDR3 protein: CATTWKANLNSPLHF
V gene: TRBV19
D gene: .
clone size: .
J gene: TRBJ1-6

CDR3 DNA: TGCGCCAGCAGTGACCGAGGGAATGGCTACACCTTC
CDR3 protein: CASSDRGNGYTF
V gene: TRBV10-2
D gene: .
clone size: .
J gene: TRBJ1-2

CDR3 DNA: TGTGCCAGCAGCTCTCCCAGCGGGGGGGCCGGGTCGACCCAGTACTTC
CDR3 protein: CASSSPSGGAGSTQYF
V gene: TRBV5-6
D gene: TRBD2
clone size: .
J gene: TRBJ2-5

CDR3 DNA: TGTGCCAGTAGTATGAAGACAGGGGGGACTTATGGCTACACCTTC
CDR3 protein: CASSMKTGGTYGYTF
V gene: TRBV19
D gene: TRBD1
clone size: .
J gene: TRBJ1-2

CDR3 DNA: TGTGCCAGCAGTAAGCGGGGGGCAAAGGTAGATACGCAGTATTTT
CDR3 protein: CASSKRGAKVDTQYF
V gene: TRBV2
D gene: TRBD2
clone size: .
J gene: TRBJ2-3

CDR3 DNA: TGTGCCAGCAGCTCCGCCGGGACTAGCTTCTACGAGCAGTACTTC
CDR3 protein: CASSSAGTSFYEQYF
V gene: TRBV7-6
D gene: TRBD2
clone size: .
J gene: TRBJ2-7

CDR3 DNA: TGTGCCAGCAGCGTCCTACTAGCGGGGTTCCAGGAGCAGTTCTTC
CDR3 protein: CASSVLLAGFQEQFF
V gene: TRBV9
D gene: TRBD2
clone size: .
J gene: TRBJ2-1

CDR3 DNA: TGTGCCAGCAGCCAAGAGGCGGGAGGGTCCTACGAGCAGTACTTC
CDR3 protein: CASSQEAGGSYEQYF
V gene: TRBV4-2
D gene: TRBD2
clone size: few
J gene: TRBJ2-7

CDR3 DNA: TGTGCCAGCAGCGTAGGGACAGGGCAAACTAATGAAAAACTGTTTTTT
CDR3 protein: CASSVGTGQTNEKLFF
V gene: TRBV9
D gene: TRBD1
clone size: .
J gene: TRBJ1-4

CDR3 DNA: TGCAGTGCTAGTGAGGGGACCCAGTACTTC
CDR3 protein: CSASEGTQYF
V gene: TRBV20-1
D gene: .
clone size: .
J gene: TRBJ2-5

CDR3 DNA: TGTGCCAGCAGACGGGGGGCCGGAGGAGATAGCAATCAGCCCCAGCATTTT
CDR3 protein: CASRRGAGGDSNQPQHF
V gene: TRBV27
D gene: .
clone size: once
J gene: TRBJ1-5

CDR3 DNA: TGTGCCAGCAGTGAAAAGGGGGCCCTCTCTGGGGCCAACGTCCTGACTTTC
CDR3 protein: CASSEKGALSGANVLTF
V gene: TRBV6-1
D gene: TRBD1
clone size: .
J gene: TRBJ2-6

CDR3 DNA: TGTGCCAGCAGCTTAGGAGGGGGATCAGATACGCAGTATTTT
CDR3 protein: CASSLGGGSDTQYF
V gene: TRBV11-2
D gene: .
clone size: .
J gene: TRBJ2-3

CDR3 DNA: TGCGCCAGCAGCTTGGGGGGGCGCGGCGATCAGCCCCAGCATTTT
CDR3 protein: CASSLGGRGDQPQHF
V gene: TRBV5-1
D gene: .
clone size: .
J gene: TRBJ1-5

CDR3 DNA: TGTGCCAGCAGCTTACATAGCGGGGGAGTTAGCGAGCAGTACTTC
CDR3 protein: CASSLHSGGVSEQYF
V gene: TRBV7-2
D gene: TRBD2
clone size: .
J gene: TRBJ2-7

CDR3 DNA: TGTGCCAGTACCATATCTTCAGGGCCGAACACTGAAGCTTTCTTT
CDR3 protein: CASTISSGPNTEAFF
V gene: TRBV19
D gene: .
clone size: few
J gene: TRBJ1-1

CDR3 DNA: TGTGCCAGCAGCTTCGGGACAGGAACCTACGAGCAGTACTTC
CDR3 protein: CASSFGTGTYEQYF
V gene: TRBV7-3
D gene: TRBD1
clone size: .
J gene: TRBJ2-7

CDR3 DNA: TGTGCCAGCAGCCAAGATCGGAGGGCCTCCTCCTACGAGCAGTACTTC
CDR3 protein: CASSQDRRASSYEQYF
V gene: TRBV14
D gene: .
clone size: few
J gene: TRBJ2-7

CDR3 DNA: TGTGCCAGCTCACCCCGGGACTTACGCTACACCTTC
CDR3 protein: CASSPRDLRYTF
V gene: TRBV18
D gene: .
clone size: .
J gene: TRBJ1-2

CDR3 DNA: TGCGCCAGCAGCTTGGGACGACAGGGGGACTATGGCTACACCTTC
CDR3 protein: CASSLGRQGDYGYTF
V gene: TRBV5-1
D gene: TRBD1
clone size: .
J gene: TRBJ1-2

CDR3 DNA: TGTGCCAGCAGCCAAGAGGGGGTGGGTTCGGGGGTCTACAATGAGCAGTTCTTC
CDR3 protein: CASSQEGVGSGVYNEQFF
V gene: TRBV4-2
D gene: .
clone size: .
J gene: TRBJ2-1

CDR3 DNA: TGCGCCAGCAGCCGAACCCCAAGGCGGGGAGTTGACGCATTGAAGTTCTTC
CDR3 protein: CASSRTPRRGVDALKFF
V gene: TRBV4-3
D gene: .
clone size: few
J gene: TRBJ2-1

CDR3 DNA: TGTGCCAGTACGGGGTTAAATTCACCCCTCCACTTT
CDR3 protein: CASTGLNSPLHF
V gene: TRBV19
D gene: .
clone size: .
J gene: TRBJ1-6

CDR3 DNA: TGTGCCAGCAGTACTAGCGGGAGAGCCTACGAGCAGTACTTC
CDR3 protein: CASSTSGRAYEQYF
V gene: TRBV6-5
D gene: TRBD2
clone size: once
J gene: TRBJ2-7

CDR3 DNA: TGTGCCAGCAGTGGGGCGGAGTGGACTAAAACCTACGAGCAGTACTTC
CDR3 protein: CASSGAEWTKTYEQYF
V gene: TRBV2
D gene: .
clone size: .
J gene: TRBJ2-7

CDR3 DNA: TGTGCCAGCAGCTACAATCCAGGAGGTGAAAGTGAAGCTTTCTTT
CDR3 protein: CASSYNPGGESEAFF
V gene: TRBV7-3
D gene: .
clone size: few
J gene: TRBJ1-1

CDR3 DNA: TGTGCCAGTAGTTCACCGGGACAGGGCGACTATGGCTACACCTTC
CDR3 protein: CASSSPGQGDYGYTF
V gene: TRBV19
D gene: TRBD1
clone size: .
J gene: TRBJ1-2

CDR3 DNA: TGTGCCAGCAGTTATAGTAGCGGCGAGACCCAGTACTTC
CDR3 protein: CASSYSSGETQYF
V gene: TRBV2
D gene: .
clone size: .
J gene: TRBJ2-5

CDR3 DNA: TGTGCCAGCCTGACAGGGTTGGGTCCTTACGAGCAGTACTTC
CDR3 protein: CASLTGLGPYEQYF
V gene: TRBV28
D gene: TRBD1
clone size: .
J gene: TRBJ2-7

CDR3 DNA: TGTGCAAGTCGTCCCGGTGGGGCGGGAGGGTCGGTTCTTTGGACAGATACGCAGTATTTT
CDR3 protein: CASRPGGAGGSVLWTDTQYF
V gene: TRBV12-2
D gene: .
clone size: .
J gene: TRBJ2-3

CDR3 DNA: TGTGCCAGCAGCTTGGCCGGGGGACAGGGGGGGTACGAGCAGTACTTC
CDR3 protein: CASSLAGGQGGYEQYF
V gene: TRBV5-6
D gene: TRBD1
clone size: .
J gene: TRBJ2-7

CDR3 DNA: TGTGCCAGCAGTTCCGTAGAAGAGAACACTGAAGCTTTCTTT
CDR3 protein: CASSSVEENTEAFF
V gene: TRBV7-2
D gene: .
clone size: once
J gene: TRBJ1-1

CDR3 DNA: TGCGCCAGCAGTCCGACAGGGTACTCCTACGAGCAGTACTTC
CDR3 protein: CASSPTGYSYEQYF
V gene: TRBV10-2
D gene: TRBD1
clone size: few
J gene: TRBJ2-7

CDR3 DNA: TGTGCCAGCAGCGCCCTCGGGTCCACAGATACGCAGTATTTT
CDR3 protein: CASSALGSTDTQYF
V gene: TRBV7-8
D gene: .
clone size: once
J gene: TRBJ2-3

CDR3 DNA: TGTGCCAGCAGTTTTTTTTTAGGACAGTCCTACGAGCAGTACTTC
CDR3 protein: CASSFFLGQSYEQYF
V gene: TRBV28
D gene: .
clone size: .
J gene: TRBJ2-7

CDR3 DNA: TGTGCCAGCACCTACGGAGGTGGGAGCCAAGAGACCCAGTACTTC
CDR3 protein: CASTYGGGSQETQYF
V gene: TRBV6-5
D gene: .
clone size: .
J gene: TRBJ2-5

CDR3 DNA: TGTGCCAGCAGTTTATTGCCGGTCAAAAAACTGTTTTTT
CDR3 protein: CASSLLPVKKLFF
V gene: TRBV27
D gene: .
clone size: .
J gene: TRBJ1-4

CDR3 DNA: TGCGCCAGCAGCTTGGCTGCGGGAGCGGCCAATGAGCAGTTCTTC
CDR3 protein: CASSLAAGAANEQFF
V gene: TRBV5-1
D gene: TRBD2
clone size: .
J gene: TRBJ2-1